This TCR beta chain was found in a study of lymphopenia after photon versus proton radiotherapy. Regarding the study as a whole: Oligoclonal CD8+ Temra expansion after nadir drove photon patients' diversity drop. Larger post-nadir TCR diversity loss correlated inversely with survival in deceased patients. Relative stability marked proton patients; photon patients lost diversity and naive cells. Authors raise, but do not show, better survival with proton therapy.

The method was immunoSEQ multiplex PCR; TCRdb's version includes in-frame clones alone and lacks a portion of them. The sample shows 150,000 or so clones, 88% of them seen only once. Germline CDR1 reads LNHDA; CDR2 reads SQIVND (reference sequence). The ends were cut back, 5 bases at V and 2 bases at J, with 16 bases in the middle. The CDR3 runs to 15 residues. Details on this clone: The target antigen is unknown.

The V call is TRBV19, the J call TRBJ2-7; maybe TRBD1 (6 bases). The specimen was peripheral blood, collected from a patient treated with photon-based radiotherapy. The TCR comes from a man aged 45-65 years with gastric cancer. Written as DNA, the CDR3 is TGTGCCAGTAGTGGGGGAACAGGGTCCCCCTACGAGCAGTACTTC. This encodes CASSGGTGSPYEQYF.